Each of the 15 T cell receptor beta chains below was sequenced from the same sample in a study of vaccination and CD4 T cells after COVID-19. Which antigens these TCRs recognize remains unknown. Sequenced with the Oncomine TCR Beta short-read assay was DNA taken from cultured CD4+ T cells. TCRdb used MiXCR to reprocess the PCR reads, holding one entry per CDR3 protein. The data hold 9,000 to 10,000 distinct CDR3 sequences, with approximately 40% observed a single time. Treatment denoted: approximately 9-day PBMC culture with coronavirus spike peptide pools or control peptides (ViraFEST assay). During the years 2011-2018, before the COVID-19 pandemic, the unexposed donor's CD4+ T cells were collected. Sample: CD4+ T cells from blood, cultured in vitro. Receptors were obtained from a human donor in good health.

This clonotype showed up just a few times. The gene calls are TRBV11-1 and TRBJ1-2; a weak D match, TRBD1 (5 bases). V lost 3 bases and J 4 bases, leaving 9 bases between the germline ends. This CDR3 contains 13 residues. Germline V lookup: CDR1 SGHAT, CDR2 FQDESV (reference sequence). In DNA form, the CDR3 reads TGTGCCAGCAGCTTTTCTGGGGCCTATGGCTACACCTTC. This gives the protein CASSFSGAYGYTF. The whole variable domain, remainder taken from reference TRBV11-1 and TRBJ1-2, is EAEVAQSPRYKITEKSQAVAFWCDPISGHATLYWYRQILGQGPELLVQFQDESVVDDSQLPKDRFSAERLKGVDSTLKIQPAELGDSAMYLCASSFSGAYGYTFGSGTRLTVV.

V usage is TRBV29-1 and J usage is TRBJ1-6, with D possibly matching TRBD1 (6 bases). The CDR3 is 14 residues long. From germline, CDR1 is SQVTM and CDR2 ANQGSEA. V was clipped by 4 bases and J by 6 bases, with 13 bases between them. CDR3: CSVAWGARNSPLHF. In DNA, the CDR3 is TGCAGCGTTGCTTGGGGGGCCCGTAATTCACCCCTCCACTTT.

This chain links TRBV6-5 with TRBJ2-1, with D unclear. Germline assignment: CDR1 MNHEY and CDR2 SVGAGI. This CDR3 contains 15 residues. With 2 bases removed from V and 5 bases from J, the gap between germline ends came to 13 bases. CDR3 coding DNA: TGTGCCAGCAGTTACGTCCCCGGCGATAACAATGAGCAGTTCTTC. It codes for CASSYVPGDNNEQFF.

The chain uses TRBV25-1 and TRBJ1-2, with D unresolved. The germline gives CDR1 MGHDK, CDR2 SYGVNS. The CDR3 has 13 residues. The ends were cut back, 3 bases at V and 5 bases at J, with 10 bases in the middle. Here the CDR3 reads CASSDQPGYGYTF. CDR3 nucleotide sequence: TGTGCCAGCAGTGATCAACCTGGATATGGCTACACCTTC.

V and J are TRBV11-3 and TRBJ1-1, with D possibly matching TRBD1 (5 bases). The ends were cut back, 6 bases at V and 4 bases at J, with 12 bases in the middle. Germline V gene sequence: CDR1 SGHNT, CDR2 YENEEA. This CDR3 is built from 13 residues. Here the CDR3 reads CASRSRGSTEAFF. For the CDR3, the DNA is TGTGCCAGCAGATCGAGGGGATCCACTGAAGCTTTCTTT. The whole variable domain, filled in from reference TRBV11-3 and TRBJ1-1, reads EAGVVQSPRYKIIEKKQPVAFWCNPISGHNTLYWYLQNLGQGPELLIRYENEEAVDDSQLPKDRFSAERLKGVDSTLKIQPAELGDSAVYLCASRSRGSTEAFFGQGTRLTVV.

CDR3 in amino acids: CASSEGGETQYF. The CDR3 bases are TGTGCCAGCAGCGAGGGGGGGGAGACCCAGTACTTC. V usage is TRBV7-6 and J usage is TRBJ2-5; perhaps TRBD2 as D (7 bases). The length of the CDR3 is 12 residues. Trimming left V 5 bases short and J 5 bases short, with 9 bases between. The germline V gene encodes CDR1 SGHVS and CDR2 FNYEAQ.

This clonotype was detected only a few times. V gene TRBV20-1 combines with J gene TRBJ2-3; D is ambiguous. Trimming stripped 5 bases from V and 1 base from J, with 16 bases between. Germline values: CDR1 DFQATT, CDR2 SNEGSKA (reference sequence). This CDR3 has 15 amino acids. The CDR3 bases are TGCAGTGCTCCCCATGTGGAGTCGGGCACAGATACGCAGTATTTT. Its translation: CSAPHVESGTDTQYF.

This chain links TRBV11-2 with TRBJ2-3; D is ambiguous. V was pared by 2 bases and J by 2 bases, with 8 bases between. The CDR3 consists of 14 residues. CDR1 SGHAT and CDR2 FQNNGV come from the germline V gene. The CDR3 loop is CASSLLWVTDTQYF. Written as DNA, the CDR3 is TGTGCCAGCAGCTTATTATGGGTCACAGATACGCAGTATTTT. The entire variable domain, with the rest obtained from reference TRBV11-2 and TRBJ2-3, is as follows: EAGVAQSPRYKIIEKRQSVAFWCNPISGHATLYWYQQILGQGPKLLIQFQNNGVVDDSQLPKDRFSAERLKGVDSTLKIQPAKLEDSAVYLCASSLLWVTDTQYFGPGTRLTVL.

This clonotype occurred once. The chain carries TRBV6-1 and TRBJ2-3, with 8 nucleotides matching TRBD2. The V gene's germline CDR1 is MNHNS and CDR2 SASEGT. Trimming cost V 4 bases and J 0 bases; bases outside gene matches: 3. This CDR3 has 15 residues. CDR3 region: CASSGSGGSTDTQYF. The CDR3 nucleotides are TGTGCCAGCAGTGGAAGCGGGGGCAGCACAGATACGCAGTATTTT.

The chain carries TRBV2 and TRBJ1-2, with 8 bases identical to TRBD1. The CDR3 covers 15 residues. The V segment lost 2 bases and the J segment 6 bases; nucleotides outside the gene matches: 8. Germline-derived CDR1 and CDR2 are SNHLY and FYNNEI. The CDR3 DNA reads as TGTGCCAGCAGTGAACAGGGGGCGCTTTCGAATGGCTACACCTTC. Amino acids: CASSEQGALSNGYTF.

J is TRBJ2-1 and V is TRBV6-1, with D perhaps matching TRBD1 or TRBD2 (5 bases each). This CDR3 is built from 13 residues. The ends were cut back, 4 bases at V and 8 bases at J, with 12 bases in the middle. Per the germline V gene, CDR1 is MNHNS and CDR2 is SASEGT. The CDR3 DNA is TGTGCCAGCAGTGGGGGGTCTCGGCATGAGCAGTTCTTC. Translation: CASSGGSRHEQFF.

The genes are TRBV29-1 and TRBJ2-5, with 8 bases that match TRBD2. With V trimmed by 7 bases and J by 3 bases, 10 bases remained unmatched. CDR1 is SQVTM and CDR2 is ANQGSEA in the germline V gene. CDR3 size: 14 residues. This CDR3 reads CSAALLAAKETQYF. CDR3 nucleotide sequence: TGCAGCGCGGCCTTACTAGCGGCCAAAGAGACCCAGTACTTC.

The chain couples TRBV2 to TRBJ2-1, with TRBD2 identical over 12 bases. Germline CDR1 and CDR2: SNHLY and FYNNEI. V lost 6 bases to trimming and J lost 13 bases; unmatched junction nucleotides: 10. This CDR3 contains 14 residues. The CDR3 region is CASSVLTSGGPQFF. The CDR3 region has the DNA TGTGCCAGCAGCGTACTTACTAGCGGGGGGCCCCAGTTCTTC. The full variable domain, with the rest looked up from reference TRBV2 and TRBJ2-1, is EPEVTQTPSHQVTQMGQEVILRCVPISNHLYFYWYRQILGQKVEFLVSFYNNEISEKSEIFDDQFSVERPDGSNFTLKIRSTKLEDSAMYFCASSVLTSGGPQFFGPGTRLTVL.

The chain links TRBV7-6 to TRBJ1-4; 9 nucleotides align to TRBD1. The length of the CDR3 is 17 residues. CDR1 and CDR2 from the germline V gene are SGHVS and FNYEAQ. Losses at the gene ends were 5 bases for V and 2 bases for J; bases not matched to a gene: 9. The CDR3 spells CASSQGQGLRTNEKLFF. CDR3 DNA: TGTGCCAGCAGCCAGGGACAGGGATTGAGGACTAATGAAAAACTGTTTTTT.

This chain links TRBV4-1 with TRBJ2-3, with D possibly TRBD2 on 6 matching bases. The CDR3 extends over 16 amino acids. Trimming left V 0 bases short and J 2 bases short, with 12 bases between. Germline lookup yields CDR1 MGHRA and CDR2 YSYEKL. The CDR3 nucleotides are TGCGCCAGCAGCCAAGAGACTAGTGGGAACACAGATACGCAGTATTTT. It specifies CASSQETSGNTDTQYF.